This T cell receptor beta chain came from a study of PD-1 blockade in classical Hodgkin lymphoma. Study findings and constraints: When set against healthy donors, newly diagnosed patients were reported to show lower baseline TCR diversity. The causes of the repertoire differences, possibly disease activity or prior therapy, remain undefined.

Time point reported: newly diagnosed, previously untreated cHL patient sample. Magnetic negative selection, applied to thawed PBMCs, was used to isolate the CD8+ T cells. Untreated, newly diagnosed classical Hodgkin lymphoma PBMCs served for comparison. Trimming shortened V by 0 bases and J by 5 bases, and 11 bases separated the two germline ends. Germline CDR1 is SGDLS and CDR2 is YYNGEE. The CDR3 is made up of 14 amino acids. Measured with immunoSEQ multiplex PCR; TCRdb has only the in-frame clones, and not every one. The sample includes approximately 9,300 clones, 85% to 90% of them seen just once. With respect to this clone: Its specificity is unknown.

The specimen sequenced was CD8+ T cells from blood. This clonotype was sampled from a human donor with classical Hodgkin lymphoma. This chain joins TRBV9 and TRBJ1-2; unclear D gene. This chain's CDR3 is CASSVGSSPYGYTF. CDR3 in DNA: TGTGCCAGCAGCGTAGGCAGTTCTCCATATGGCTACACCTTC. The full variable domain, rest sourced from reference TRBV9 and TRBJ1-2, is DSGVTQTPKHLITATGQRVTLRCSPRSGDLSVYWYQQSLDQGLQFLIQYYNGEERAKGNILERFSAQQFPDLHSELNLSSLELGDSALYFCASSVGSSPYGYTFGSGTRLTVV.